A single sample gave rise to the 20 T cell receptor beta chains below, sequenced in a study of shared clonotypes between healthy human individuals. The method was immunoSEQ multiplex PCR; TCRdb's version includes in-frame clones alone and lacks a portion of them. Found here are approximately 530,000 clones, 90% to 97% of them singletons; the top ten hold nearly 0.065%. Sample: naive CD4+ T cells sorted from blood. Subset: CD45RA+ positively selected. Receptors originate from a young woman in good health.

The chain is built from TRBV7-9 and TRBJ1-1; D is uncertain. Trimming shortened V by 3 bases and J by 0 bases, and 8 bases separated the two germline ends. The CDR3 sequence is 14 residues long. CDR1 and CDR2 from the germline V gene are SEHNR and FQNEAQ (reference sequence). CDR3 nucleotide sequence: TGTGCCAGCAGCTTTATGGACCTGAACACTGAAGCTTTCTTT. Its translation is CASSFMDLNTEAFF.

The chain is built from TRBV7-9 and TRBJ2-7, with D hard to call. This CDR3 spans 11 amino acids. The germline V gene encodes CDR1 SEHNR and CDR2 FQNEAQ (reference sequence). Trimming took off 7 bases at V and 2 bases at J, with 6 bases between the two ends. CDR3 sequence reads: CASTPTYEQYF. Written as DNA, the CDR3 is TGTGCCAGCACCCCAACCTACGAGCAGTACTTC. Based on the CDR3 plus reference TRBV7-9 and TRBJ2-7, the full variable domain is DTGVSQNPRHKITKRGQNVTFRCDPISEHNRLYWYRQTLGQGPEFLTYFQNEAQLEKSRLLSDRFSAERPKGSFSTLEIQRTEQGDSAMYLCASTPTYEQYFGPGTRLTVT.

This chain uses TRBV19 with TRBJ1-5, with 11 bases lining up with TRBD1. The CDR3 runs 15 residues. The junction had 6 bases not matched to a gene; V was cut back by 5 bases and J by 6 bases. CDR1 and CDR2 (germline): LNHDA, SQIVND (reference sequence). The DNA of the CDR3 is TGTGCCAGTAGTCGCGGACAGGGGGCGTTTCAGCCCCAGCATTTT. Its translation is CASSRGQGAFQPQHF.

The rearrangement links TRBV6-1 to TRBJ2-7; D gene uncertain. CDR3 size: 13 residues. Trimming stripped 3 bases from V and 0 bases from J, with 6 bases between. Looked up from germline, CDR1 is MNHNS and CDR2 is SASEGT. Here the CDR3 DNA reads TGTGCCAGCAGTGATATCCACTCCTACGAGCAGTACTTC. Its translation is CASSDIHSYEQYF.

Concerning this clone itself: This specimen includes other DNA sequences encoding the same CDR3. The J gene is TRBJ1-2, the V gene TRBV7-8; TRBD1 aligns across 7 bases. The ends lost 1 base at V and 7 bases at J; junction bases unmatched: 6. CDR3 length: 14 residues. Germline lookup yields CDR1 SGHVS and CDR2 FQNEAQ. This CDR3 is CASSLGGTAAGYTF. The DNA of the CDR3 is TGTGCCAGCAGCTTAGGAGGGACAGCGGCTGGCTACACCTTC.

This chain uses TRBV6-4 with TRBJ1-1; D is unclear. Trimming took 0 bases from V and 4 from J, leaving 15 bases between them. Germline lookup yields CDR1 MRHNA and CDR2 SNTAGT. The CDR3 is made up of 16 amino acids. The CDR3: CASSDSVGQVSTEAFF. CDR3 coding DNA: TGTGCCAGCAGTGACTCGGTCGGTCAGGTGAGCACTGAAGCTTTCTTT.

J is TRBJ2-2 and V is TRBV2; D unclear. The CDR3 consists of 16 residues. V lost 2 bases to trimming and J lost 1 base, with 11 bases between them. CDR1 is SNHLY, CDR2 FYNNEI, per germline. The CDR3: CASSEYSSGNTGELFF. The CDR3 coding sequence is TGTGCCAGCAGTGAATATTCGTCAGGGAACACCGGGGAGCTGTTTTTT. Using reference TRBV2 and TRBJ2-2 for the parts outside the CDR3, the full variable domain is EPEVTQTPSHQVTQMGQEVILRCVPISNHLYFYWYRQILGQKVEFLVSFYNNEISEKSEIFDDQFSVERPDGSNFTLKIRSTKLEDSAMYFCASSEYSSGNTGELFFGEGSRLTVL.

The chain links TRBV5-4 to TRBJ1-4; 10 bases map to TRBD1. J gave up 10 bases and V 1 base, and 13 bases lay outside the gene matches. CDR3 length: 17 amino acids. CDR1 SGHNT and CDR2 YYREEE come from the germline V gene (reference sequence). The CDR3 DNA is TGTGCCAGCAGCTTGCAGACAGGGGGCCCCCCCTCAGGAAAACTGTTTTTT. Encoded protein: CASSLQTGGPPSGKLFF.

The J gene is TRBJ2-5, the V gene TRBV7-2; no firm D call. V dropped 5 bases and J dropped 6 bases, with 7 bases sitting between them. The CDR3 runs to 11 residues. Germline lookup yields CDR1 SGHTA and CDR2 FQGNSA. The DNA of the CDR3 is TGTGCCAGCAGCGAGGTTAAGACCCAGTACTTC. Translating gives CASSEVKTQYF.

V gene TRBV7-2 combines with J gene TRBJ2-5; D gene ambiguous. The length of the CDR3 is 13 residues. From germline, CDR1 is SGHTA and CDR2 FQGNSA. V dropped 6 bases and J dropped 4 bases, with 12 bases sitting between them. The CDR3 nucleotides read TGTGCCAGCAGTCAAGTCCCGCCAGAGACCCAGTACTTC. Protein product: CASSQVPPETQYF.

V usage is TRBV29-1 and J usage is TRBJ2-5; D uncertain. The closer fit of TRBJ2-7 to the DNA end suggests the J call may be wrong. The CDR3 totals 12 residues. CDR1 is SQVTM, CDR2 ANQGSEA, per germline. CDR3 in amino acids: CSVGIVGSEQYF. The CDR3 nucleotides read TGCAGCGTAGGGATCGTGGGCTCCGAGCAGTACTTC.

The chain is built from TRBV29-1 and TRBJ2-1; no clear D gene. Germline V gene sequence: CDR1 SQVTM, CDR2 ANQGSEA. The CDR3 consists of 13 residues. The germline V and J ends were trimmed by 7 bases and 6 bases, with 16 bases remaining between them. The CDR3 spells CSARVSSGNEQFF. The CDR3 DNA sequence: TGCAGCGCTCGGGTCTCATCGGGCAATGAGCAGTTCTTC.

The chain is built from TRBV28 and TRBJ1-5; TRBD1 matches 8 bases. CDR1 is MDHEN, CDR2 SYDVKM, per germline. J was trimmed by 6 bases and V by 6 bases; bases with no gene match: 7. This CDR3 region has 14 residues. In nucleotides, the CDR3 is TGTGCCAGCAGCCGTCGGACAGGGTTTCAGCCCCAGCATTTT. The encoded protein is CASSRRTGFQPQHF.

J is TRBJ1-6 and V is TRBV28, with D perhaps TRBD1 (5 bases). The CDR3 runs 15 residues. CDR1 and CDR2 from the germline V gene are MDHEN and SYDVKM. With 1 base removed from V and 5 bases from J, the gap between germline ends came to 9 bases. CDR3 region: CASSLLGLDNSPLHF. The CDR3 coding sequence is TGTGCCAGCAGTTTATTGGGGCTGGATAATTCACCCCTCCACTTT.

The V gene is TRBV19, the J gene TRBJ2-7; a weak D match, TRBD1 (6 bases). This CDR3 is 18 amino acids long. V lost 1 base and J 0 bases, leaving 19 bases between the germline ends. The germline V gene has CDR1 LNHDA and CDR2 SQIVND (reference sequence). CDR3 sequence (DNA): TGTGCCAGTAGTATAGCGGTTCAGGGGTCATCCAGCTCCTACGAGCAGTACTTC. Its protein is CASSIAVQGSSSSYEQYF.

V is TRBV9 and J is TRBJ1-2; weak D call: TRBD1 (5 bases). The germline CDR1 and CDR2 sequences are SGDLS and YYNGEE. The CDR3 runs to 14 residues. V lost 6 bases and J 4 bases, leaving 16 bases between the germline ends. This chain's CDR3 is CASTGAGAFYGYTF. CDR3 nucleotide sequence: TGTGCCAGCACTGGGGCGGGAGCCTTCTATGGCTACACCTTC. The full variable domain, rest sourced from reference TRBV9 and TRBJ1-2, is DSGVTQTPKHLITATGQRVTLRCSPRSGDLSVYWYQQSLDQGLQFLIQYYNGEERAKGNILERFSAQQFPDLHSELNLSSLELGDSALYFCASTGAGAFYGYTFGSGTRLTVV.

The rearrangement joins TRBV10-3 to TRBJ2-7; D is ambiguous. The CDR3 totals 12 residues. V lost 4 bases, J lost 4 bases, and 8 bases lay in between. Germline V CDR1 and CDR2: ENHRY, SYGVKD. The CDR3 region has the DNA TGTGCCATCAGTGCAACCATGTACGAGCAGTACTTC. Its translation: CAISATMYEQYF.

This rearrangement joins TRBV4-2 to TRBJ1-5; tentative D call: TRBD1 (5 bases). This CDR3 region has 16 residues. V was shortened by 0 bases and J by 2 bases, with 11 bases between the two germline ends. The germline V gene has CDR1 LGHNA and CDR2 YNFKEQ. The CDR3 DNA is TGTGCCAGCAGCCAAGATTCATGGGGGGGCAATCAGCCCCAGCATTTT. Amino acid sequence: CASSQDSWGGNQPQHF.

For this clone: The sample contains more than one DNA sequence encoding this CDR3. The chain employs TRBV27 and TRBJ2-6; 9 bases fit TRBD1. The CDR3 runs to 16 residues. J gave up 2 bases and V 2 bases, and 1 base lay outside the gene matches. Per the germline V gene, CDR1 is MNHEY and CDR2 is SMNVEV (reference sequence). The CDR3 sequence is CASSLTGGAGANVLTF. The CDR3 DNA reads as TGTGCCAGCAGTTTAACAGGGGGCGCTGGGGCCAACGTCCTGACTTTC.

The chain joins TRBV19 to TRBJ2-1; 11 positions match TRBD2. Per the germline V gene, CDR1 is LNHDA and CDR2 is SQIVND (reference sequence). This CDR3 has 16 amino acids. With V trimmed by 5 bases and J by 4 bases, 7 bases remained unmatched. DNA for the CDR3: TGTGCCAGTAGTGGACCGGGACTAGCGGTTTACAATGAGCAGTTCTTC. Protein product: CASSGPGLAVYNEQFF.